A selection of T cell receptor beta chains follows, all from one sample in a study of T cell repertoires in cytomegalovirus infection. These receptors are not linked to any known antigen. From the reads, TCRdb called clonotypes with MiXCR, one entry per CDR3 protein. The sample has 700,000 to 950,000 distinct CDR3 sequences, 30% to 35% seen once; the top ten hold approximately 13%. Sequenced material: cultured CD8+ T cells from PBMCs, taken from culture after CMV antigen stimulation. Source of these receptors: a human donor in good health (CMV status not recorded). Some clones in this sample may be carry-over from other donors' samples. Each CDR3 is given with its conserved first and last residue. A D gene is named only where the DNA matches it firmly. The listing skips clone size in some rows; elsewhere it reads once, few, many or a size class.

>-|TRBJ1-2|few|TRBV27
CASSFGGEYGYTF
TGTGCCAGCAGTTTTGGGGGGGAGTATGGCTACACCTTC
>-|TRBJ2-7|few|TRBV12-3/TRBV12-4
CASMGTPFSHYEQYF
TGTGCCAGCATGGGGACACCATTCTCCCACTACGAGCAGTACTTC
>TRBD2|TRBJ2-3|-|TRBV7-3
CASSLLAGVGTDTQYF
TGTGCCAGCAGCTTACTAGCGGGGGTCGGCACAGATACGCAGTATTTT
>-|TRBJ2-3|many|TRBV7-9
CASSLEWGGPQDTQYF
TGTGCCAGCAGCTTAGAATGGGGGGGCCCCCAAGATACGCAGTATTTT
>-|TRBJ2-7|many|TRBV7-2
CASSFVGDEQYF
TGTGCCAGCAGCTTCGTAGGGGACGAGCAGTACTTC
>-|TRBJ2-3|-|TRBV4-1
CASSQDLFDGTADTQYF
TGCGCCAGCAGCCAAGATTTGTTTGACGGCACGGCAGATACGCAGTATTTT
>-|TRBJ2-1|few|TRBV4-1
CASSQDHNEQFF
TGCGCCAGCAGCCAGGACCACAATGAGCAGTTCTTC
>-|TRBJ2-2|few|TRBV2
CASREYARTATGELFF
TGTGCCAGCAGGGAATATGCACGGACGGCGACCGGGGAGCTGTTTTTT
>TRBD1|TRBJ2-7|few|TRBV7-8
CASSLKGQGSYEQYF
TGTGCCAGCAGCTTAAAGGGACAGGGGTCCTACGAGCAGTACTTC
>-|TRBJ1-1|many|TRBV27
CASSGPLSAFF
TGTGCCAGCAGCGGACCGTTAAGTGCTTTCTTT
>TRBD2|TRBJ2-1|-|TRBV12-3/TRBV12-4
CASSPFGGAGEQFF
TGTGCCAGCAGTCCCTTCGGGGGGGCAGGTGAGCAGTTCTTC
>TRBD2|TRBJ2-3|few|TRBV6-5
CASTPAGGPNTQYF
TGTGCCAGCACCCCAGCGGGGGGGCCGAATACGCAGTATTTT
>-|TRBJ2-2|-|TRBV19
CASSPESAFGELFF
TGTGCCAGTAGCCCCGAGAGCGCATTCGGGGAGCTGTTTTTT
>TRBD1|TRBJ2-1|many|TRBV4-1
CASRPGGTDSYNEQFF
TGCGCCAGCAGGCCTGGTGGGACAGACTCCTACAATGAGCAGTTCTTC
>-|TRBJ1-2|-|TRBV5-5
CASSLANGRAYGYTF
TGTGCCAGCAGCTTGGCCAACGGGAGGGCTTATGGCTACACCTTC
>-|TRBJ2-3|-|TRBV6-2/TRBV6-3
CASTQVGDTDTQYF
TGTGCCAGCACCCAGGTAGGCGACACAGATACGCAGTATTTT
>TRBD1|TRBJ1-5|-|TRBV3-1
CASSPTGWGQPQHF
TGTGCCAGCAGCCCGACAGGGTGGGGTCAGCCCCAGCATTTT
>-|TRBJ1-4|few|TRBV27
CASSFQAGVEKLFF
TGTGCCAGCAGTTTCCAGGCAGGGGTTGAAAAACTGTTTTTT
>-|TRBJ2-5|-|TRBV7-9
CASSFWVQETQYF
TGTGCCAGCAGCTTTTGGGTTCAAGAGACCCAGTACTTC
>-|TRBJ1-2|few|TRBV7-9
CASPAPAEDYGYTF
TGTGCCAGCCCCGCACCTGCAGAAGACTATGGCTACACCTTC
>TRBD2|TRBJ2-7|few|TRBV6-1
CASSEQGRGLAGEEQYF
TGTGCCAGCAGTGAACAGGGACGGGGTCTAGCGGGGGAAGAGCAGTACTTC
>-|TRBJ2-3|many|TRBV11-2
CASSSGDSIKTDTQYF
TGTGCCAGCAGCTCCGGTGACTCTATTAAAACAGATACGCAGTATTTT
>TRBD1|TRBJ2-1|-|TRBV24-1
CATSDLTGGGEQSF
TGTGCCACCAGTGACCTGACAGGGGGTGGGGAGCAGTCCTTC
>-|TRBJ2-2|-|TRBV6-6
CASSSLGVGTGELFF
TGTGCCAGCAGTTCTCTAGGAGTGGGGACCGGGGAGCTGTTTTTT
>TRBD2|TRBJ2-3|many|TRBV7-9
CASSPGLADTDTQYF
TGTGCCAGCAGCCCGGGACTAGCGGACACAGATACGCAGTATTTT
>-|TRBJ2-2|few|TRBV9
CASTETGNTGELFF
TGTGCCAGCACAGAGACAGGGAACACCGGGGAGCTGTTTTTT
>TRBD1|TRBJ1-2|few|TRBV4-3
CASSQVGTGLTYYGYTF
TGCGCCAGCAGCCAAGTAGGGACAGGATTGACTTACTATGGCTACACCTTC
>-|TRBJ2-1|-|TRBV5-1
CASSLSKGDGYNEQFF
TGCGCCAGCAGCTTGTCGAAGGGGGATGGCTACAATGAGCAGTTCTTC
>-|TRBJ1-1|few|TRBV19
CASSIATAYTEAFF
TGTGCCAGTAGTATTGCTACAGCTTACACTGAAGCTTTCTTT
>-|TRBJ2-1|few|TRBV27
CASSLTGFSSYNEQFF
TGTGCCAGCAGTCTAACAGGGTTTAGCTCCTACAATGAGCAGTTCTTC
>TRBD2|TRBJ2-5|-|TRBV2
CASSERSGGRKETQYF
TGTGCCAGCAGCGAACGTAGCGGGGGGCGAAAGGAGACCCAGTACTTC
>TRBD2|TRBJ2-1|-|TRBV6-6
CASSASGGANNEQFF
TGTGCCAGCAGTGCTAGCGGGGGGGCTAACAATGAGCAGTTCTTC
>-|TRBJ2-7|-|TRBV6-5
CASSYSLGSGYEQYF
TGTGCCAGCAGTTACTCCCTCGGATCGGGCTACGAGCAGTACTTC
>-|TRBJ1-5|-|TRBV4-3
CASSQDLPVFNQPQHF
TGCGCCAGCAGCCAAGATTTGCCAGTCTTTAATCAGCCCCAGCATTTT
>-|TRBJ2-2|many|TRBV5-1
CASSSPTGRNPGELFF
TGCGCCAGCAGCTCACCGACAGGGAGGAACCCCGGGGAGCTGTTTTTT
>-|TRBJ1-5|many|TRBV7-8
CASSPSSGIQPQHF
TGTGCCAGCAGCCCAAGTAGCGGAATTCAGCCCCAGCATTTT
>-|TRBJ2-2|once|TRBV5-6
CASSSTGSPNTGELFF
TGTGCCAGCAGCTCTACAGGTTCCCCGAACACCGGGGAGCTGTTTTTT